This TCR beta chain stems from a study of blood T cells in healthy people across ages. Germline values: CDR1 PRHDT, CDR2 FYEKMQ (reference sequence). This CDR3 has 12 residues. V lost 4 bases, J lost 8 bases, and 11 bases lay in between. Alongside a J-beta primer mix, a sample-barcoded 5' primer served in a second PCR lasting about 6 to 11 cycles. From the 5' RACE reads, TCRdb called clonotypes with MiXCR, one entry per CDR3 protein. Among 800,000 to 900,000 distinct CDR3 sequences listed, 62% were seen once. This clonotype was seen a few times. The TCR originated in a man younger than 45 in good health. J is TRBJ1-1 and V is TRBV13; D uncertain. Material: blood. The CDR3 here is CASSSGEVEAFF. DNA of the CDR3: TGTGCCAGCAGCTCAGGAGAGGTCGAAGCTTTCTTT.